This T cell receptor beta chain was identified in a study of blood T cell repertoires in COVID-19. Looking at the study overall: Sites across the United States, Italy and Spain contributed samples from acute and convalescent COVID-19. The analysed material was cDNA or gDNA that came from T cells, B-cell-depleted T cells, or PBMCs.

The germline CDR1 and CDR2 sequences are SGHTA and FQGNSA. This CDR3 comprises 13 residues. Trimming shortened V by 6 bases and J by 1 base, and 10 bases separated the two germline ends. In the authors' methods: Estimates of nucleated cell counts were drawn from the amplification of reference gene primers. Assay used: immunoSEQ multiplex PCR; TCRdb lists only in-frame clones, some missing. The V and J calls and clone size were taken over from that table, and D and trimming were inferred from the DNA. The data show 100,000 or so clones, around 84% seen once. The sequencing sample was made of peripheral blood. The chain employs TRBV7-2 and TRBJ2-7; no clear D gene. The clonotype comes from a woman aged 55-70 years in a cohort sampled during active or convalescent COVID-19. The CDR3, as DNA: TGTGCCAGCAGAGAGACGGGTTCCTACGAGCAGTACTTC. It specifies CASRETGSYEQYF.